This entry describes one T cell receptor (beta chain). The antigen remains undetermined. Generated by immunoSEQ multiplex PCR, the TCRdb table keeps only in-frame clones and is missing some. This table holds about 43,000 clones, about four fifths found once. This record comes from a study of PD-L1 blockade in urothelial cancer. Study-wide context: It was at some point between 2013 and 2014 that patients started atezolizumab at 1,200 mg intravenously every 3 weeks. Peripheral blood specimens exhibited a median yield of 141,255 T cells. Analysis of blood occurred 3 weeks (second dose) and 6 weeks after treatment start. Broader study findings: Where pretreatment blood TCR clonality fell below the median, better survival was predicted.

This CDR3 is built from 14 residues. Trimming removed 6 bases from V and 0 bases from J, with 14 bases in between. Germline CDR1 and CDR2: SQVTM and ANQGSEA. Time point of the sample: peripheral blood 6 weeks after treatment start. This TCR derives from a man between 60 and 75 years old with urothelial cancer. The material was PBMCs, obtained around atezolizumab (anti-PD-L1) treatment. V usage is TRBV29-1 and J usage is TRBJ1-1, with D perhaps TRBD1 (5 bases). The CDR3 bases are TGCAGCGTACAGCAGGGTCGCGTGAACACTGAAGCTTTCTTT. This codes for CSVQQGRVNTEAFF.